This note documents a single T cell receptor (beta chain) sequence. The source of the sample is a study of blood T cell repertoires in COVID-19. The assay was immunoSEQ multiplex PCR, and TCRdb's table has in-frame clones only and misses some. The repertoire includes some 120,000 clones, around 83% of them detected once, and 5.5% to 6% sits in the top ten. CDR3 length: 12 amino acids. The V segment lost 7 bases and the J segment 4 bases; nucleotides outside the gene matches: 3. The germline gives CDR1 MNHEY, CDR2 SVGAGI. The sample consisted of peripheral blood. V gene TRBV6-5 combines with J gene TRBJ1-2; 7 nucleotides agree with TRBD1. This clonotype was obtained from a man at least 80 years old with active or convalescent COVID-19. The CDR3 loop is CASTGDSYGYTF. Here the CDR3 DNA reads TGTGCCAGCACCGGGGACAGCTATGGCTACACCTTC.